This is a list of T cell receptor beta chains from one sample in a study of shared clonotypes between healthy human individuals. The data were produced by immunoSEQ multiplex PCR, yet TCRdb's version contains in-frame clones alone and is incomplete. The sample has roughly 2,300,000 clones, 85% to 95% seen once. The specimen was naive CD4+ T cells from PBMCs. All receptors come from a man between 18 and 35 years old in good health. Some clones in this sample may be carry-over from other donors' samples. The CDR3 runs from the conserved cysteine through the conserved F or W. D genes are given only for firm matches. The size of a clone is reported for some rows only, either as once, few or many, or as a class for expanded clones.

size: NA; V: TRBV5-1; D: TRBD2; J: TRBJ2-5; DNA: TGCGCCAGCAGCTTGCCACCGGGGGGAGAGACCCAGTACTTC; CDR3: CASSLPPGGETQYF
size: once; V: TRBV18; D: NA; J: TRBJ1-4; DNA: TGTGCCAGCTCACCCCCCGGACAGTCCAATGAAAAACTGTTTTTT; CDR3: CASSPPGQSNEKLFF
size: NA; V: TRBV6-5; D: NA; J: TRBJ1-1; DNA: TGTGCCAGCTATTTGGGGGGCAGTCGCACTGAAGCTTTCTTT; CDR3: CASYLGGSRTEAFF
size: NA; V: TRBV7-8; D: TRBD2; J: TRBJ2-1; DNA: TGTGCCATCCTACTAGCGGGAGGGCCAAATGAGCAGTTCTTC; CDR3: CAILLAGGPNEQFF
size: NA; V: TRBV7-2; D: NA; J: TRBJ2-2; DNA: TGTGCCAGCAGCGAATACAGAGAGCGCACCGGGGAGCTGTTTTTT; CDR3: CASSEYRERTGELFF
size: NA; V: TRBV20-1; D: NA; J: TRBJ1-4; DNA: TGCAGTATGCCCGTGAATGAAAAACTGTTTTTT; CDR3: CSMPVNEKLFF
size: NA; V: TRBV7-7; D: TRBD2; J: TRBJ2-1; DNA: TGTGCCAGCAGCTTAAGTCTAGCGGGAGGGGGGGAGCAGTTCTTC; CDR3: CASSLSLAGGGEQFF
size: once; V: TRBV30; D: TRBD1; J: TRBJ2-1; DNA: TGTGCCTGGAACAGGGGGTACAATGAGCAGTTCTTC; CDR3: CAWNRGYNEQFF
size: NA; V: TRBV4-2; D: TRBD1; J: TRBJ2-7; DNA: TGTGCCAGCAGCCGCCTGGGGACAGGGATGGACGAGCAGTACTTC; CDR3: CASSRLGTGMDEQYF
size: NA; V: TRBV5-4; D: NA; J: TRBJ1-1; DNA: TGTGCCAGCAGCTTGGCCGCAACAGCGGGGGCTGAAGCTTTCTTT; CDR3: CASSLAATAGAEAFF
size: NA; V: TRBV6-1; D: NA; J: TRBJ2-3; DNA: TGTGCCAGCAGCTTACAGCCTCCTTCGGATACGCAGTATTTT; CDR3: CASSLQPPSDTQYF
size: NA; V: TRBV19; D: TRBD2; J: TRBJ2-4; DNA: TGTGCCAGTAGTCCTGGTCTAGCGGAAAACATTCAGTACTTC; CDR3: CASSPGLAENIQYF
size: NA; V: TRBV28; D: TRBD1; J: TRBJ2-7; DNA: TGTGCCAGCAGCCCCCACGGACAGGCGGCGAGCTCCTACGAGCAGTACTTC; CDR3: CASSPHGQAASSYEQYF
size: once; V: TRBV7-9; D: NA; J: TRBJ1-1; DNA: TGTGCCAGCAGCTTAGGGGACGGAGGAACAACTGAAGCTTTCTTT; CDR3: CASSLGDGGTTEAFF
size: NA; V: TRBV6-6; D: TRBD1; J: TRBJ2-5; DNA: TGTGCCAGCAGTTACGCGGACAGGTTGGAGACCCAGTACTTC; CDR3: CASSYADRLETQYF
size: NA; V: TRBV27; D: NA; J: TRBJ2-2; DNA: TGTGCCAGCAGTTTGGGATGGGGGAACACCGGGGAGCTGTTTTTT; CDR3: CASSLGWGNTGELFF
size: NA; V: TRBV28; D: NA; J: TRBJ2-5; DNA: TGTGCCAGCAGTATGGGGGGAAGGGAGACCCAGTACTTC; CDR3: CASSMGGRETQYF
size: NA; V: TRBV7-9; D: TRBD1; J: TRBJ2-7; DNA: TGTGCCAGCAGCTTAGCTGGCAGGGGGCGCGGGGCTTCACAGTACTTC; CDR3: CASSLAGRGRGASQYF
size: NA; V: TRBV5-4; D: NA; J: TRBJ2-2; DNA: TGTGCCAGCAGCCGGACAGAGAACACCGGGGAGCTGTTTTTT; CDR3: CASSRTENTGELFF
size: NA; V: TRBV30; D: TRBD2; J: TRBJ2-1; DNA: TGTGCCTGGCGGGCCGGGACTAGCGTAAATGAGCAGTTCTTC; CDR3: CAWRAGTSVNEQFF
size: NA; V: TRBV10-3; D: TRBD2; J: TRBJ2-1; DNA: TGTGCCATCAGTGAGTCGACTAGCGAGCTGGGGGAGCAGTTCTTC; CDR3: CAISESTSELGEQFF
size: NA; V: TRBV9; D: TRBD2; J: TRBJ2-2; DNA: TGTGCCAGCAGCGTAGGGGGGGGATCCCCGAGGACCGGGGAGCTGTTTTTT; CDR3: CASSVGGGSPRTGELFF
size: NA; V: TRBV4-1; D: NA; J: TRBJ1-1; DNA: TGCGCCAGCAGCCAAATGCATTGGGGACCTAGAAACACTGAAGCTTTCTTT; CDR3: CASSQMHWGPRNTEAFF
size: once; V: TRBV27; D: NA; J: TRBJ2-7; DNA: TGTGCCAGCAGTTTAAATGGCTACGAGCAGTACTTC; CDR3: CASSLNGYEQYF
size: NA; V: TRBV5-6; D: NA; J: TRBJ2-7; DNA: TGTGCCAGCAGCCTGGACAGTGACGAGCAGTACTTC; CDR3: CASSLDSDEQYF
size: NA; V: TRBV20-1; D: NA; J: TRBJ2-7; DNA: TGCAGTGCTAGGACTTCCTACGAGCAGTACTTC; CDR3: CSARTSYEQYF
size: NA; V: TRBV6-4; D: TRBD2; J: TRBJ2-5; DNA: TGTGCCAGCAGTGACCCGACTAGCGGGAGCTTTATCCAAGAGACCCAGTACTTC; CDR3: CASSDPTSGSFIQETQYF
size: NA; V: TRBV29-1; D: TRBD1; J: TRBJ1-1; DNA: TGCAGCGTTGAGCGACAGGGGAGGACTGAAGCTTTCTTT; CDR3: CSVERQGRTEAFF
size: NA; V: TRBV6-5; D: NA; J: TRBJ1-1; DNA: TGTGCCAGCAAAAGAATCACTCTCGTGAACACTGAAGCTTTCTTT; CDR3: CASKRITLVNTEAFF
size: NA; V: TRBV27; D: TRBD1; J: TRBJ1-2; DNA: TGTGCCAGCTTTAGGGGGCCCCAAGAGAACTTC; CDR3: CASFRGPQENF
size: NA; V: TRBV7-9; D: TRBD2; J: TRBJ2-1; DNA: TGTGCCAGCAGCTTAGAGGCTAGCGGGAGGAATGAGCAGTTCTTC; CDR3: CASSLEASGRNEQFF
size: NA; V: TRBV9; D: NA; J: TRBJ1-3; DNA: TGTGCCAGCAGTGAACAGATCTCTGGAAACACCATATATTTT; CDR3: CASSEQISGNTIYF
size: NA; V: TRBV28; D: NA; J: TRBJ1-4; DNA: TGTGCCAGCAGTTCCCCTGCAGGGACTAATGAAAAACTGTTTTTT; CDR3: CASSSPAGTNEKLFF